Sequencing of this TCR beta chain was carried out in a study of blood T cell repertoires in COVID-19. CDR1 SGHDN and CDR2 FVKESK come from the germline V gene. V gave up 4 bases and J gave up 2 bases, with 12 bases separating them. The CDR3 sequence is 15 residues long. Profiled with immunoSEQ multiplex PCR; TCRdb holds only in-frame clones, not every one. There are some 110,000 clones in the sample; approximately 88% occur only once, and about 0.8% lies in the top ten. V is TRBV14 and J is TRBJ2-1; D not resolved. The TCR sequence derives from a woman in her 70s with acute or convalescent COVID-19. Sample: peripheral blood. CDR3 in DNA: TGTGCCAGCAGCCGTAGCCGAGGCGCCTACAATGAGCAGTTCTTC. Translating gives CASSRSRGAYNEQFF.